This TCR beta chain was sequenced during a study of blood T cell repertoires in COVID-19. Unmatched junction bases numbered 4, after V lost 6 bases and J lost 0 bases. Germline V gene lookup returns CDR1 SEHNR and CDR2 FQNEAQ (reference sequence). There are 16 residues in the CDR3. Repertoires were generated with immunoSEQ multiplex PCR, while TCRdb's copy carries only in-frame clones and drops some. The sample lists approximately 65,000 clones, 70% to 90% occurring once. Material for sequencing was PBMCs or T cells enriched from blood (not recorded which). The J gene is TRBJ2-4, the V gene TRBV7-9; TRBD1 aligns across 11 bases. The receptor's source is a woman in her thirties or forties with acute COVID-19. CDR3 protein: CASRGQGAEAKNIQYF. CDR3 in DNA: TGTGCCAGCAGAGGACAGGGGGCGGAAGCCAAAAACATTCAGTACTTC.